The clone carrying this T cell receptor (beta chain) was recorded a few times. PCR was performed using 60 Vbeta and 13 Jbeta primers. The protocol was immunoSEQ multiplex PCR, while the TCRdb copy is restricted to in-frame clones and leaves out a portion. Of 110,000 to 150,000 clones in the sample, less than 9.5% were seen once. Looked up from germline, CDR1 is LNHDA and CDR2 is SQIVND (reference sequence). Between the trimmed V and J ends, which lost 0 bases and 7 bases, there was a span of 10 bases. The CDR3 covers 14 residues. These data are taken from a study of cytomegalovirus exposure and HLA in healthy donors.

This sequence joins TRBV19 and TRBJ1-5; possible D gene TRBD1, 5 bases. What was sequenced was PBMCs. This TCR was sampled from a male donor in good health and CMV-seronegative. The CDR3 loop is CASSIEGLVQPQHF. The CDR3, as DNA: TGTGCCAGTAGTATAGAGGGGCTGGTGCAGCCCCAGCATTTT.